Detailed here is one T cell receptor beta chain. Its antigen is not identified. Trimming cost V 5 bases and J 6 bases; bases outside gene matches: 10. Germline values: CDR1 MGHDK, CDR2 SYGVNS. The CDR3 runs 17 residues. The sample is drawn from a study of cytomegalovirus exposure and HLA in healthy donors. Overall study results and limits: The authors assumed roughly uniform sequencing depth across donors for presence/absence analyses.

Despite likely unrecorded immune exposures, the donors were nominally healthy at the time of sampling. Researchers ran the PCR with 60 Vbeta and 13 Jbeta primers. Source study methods: In a later analysis, of tens of millions of unique beta chains, roughly 9.9 million appeared in at least two donors. Libraries were prepared by immunoSEQ multiplex PCR; TCRdb keeps only in-frame clonotypes and omits some of them. V and J calls and clone size come straight from that table; D and trimming were deduced from the DNA. The data show approximately 120,000 clones, roughly 82% seen once. This receptor was identified in a woman in her 40s in good health and CMV-seropositive. Material for sequencing was PBMCs. This chain connects TRBV25-1 to TRBJ2-2, with TRBD2 identical over 12 bases. CDR3 in amino acids: CASSKPTSGSRPGELFF. The CDR3 coding sequence is TGTGCCAGCAGTAAACCGACTAGCGGGAGTCGGCCCGGGGAGCTGTTTTTT.